The table lists the clone carrying this TCR beta chain with a few counts. Treatment of any kind had been given to no patient before thyroid surgery. Original processing methods: Built for papillary thyroid cancer, a distant-metastasis classifier drew on CDR3 differences across clinicopathological groups. With MiXCR, TCRdb reprocessed the PCR reads. These V and J calls originate from TCRdb's pipeline instead of the authors' own analysis. The sample lists roughly 20,000 clones; about a third were seen once. This record comes from a study of metastatic and nonmetastatic thyroid tumors. V lost 1 base and J 4 bases, leaving 13 bases between the germline ends. CDR1 and CDR2 from the germline V gene are LNHNV and YYDKDF (reference sequence). The CDR3 totals 16 residues.

This clonotype originated in a female donor with papillary thyroid cancer or a benign thyroid nodule (not recorded which). Some clones in this sample may be carry-over from other donors' samples. The sequenced material came from tumor tissue. The rearrangement links TRBV15 to TRBJ2-2; D may be TRBD2 (6 bases). CDR3 nucleotides: TGTGCCACCAGCAGAGGCATGAGCGGGTCCACCGGGGAGCTGTTTTTT. This translates into CATSRGMSGSTGELFF.